Listed here are 2 T cell receptor beta chains from one sample, sequenced in a study of cytomegalovirus exposure and HLA in healthy donors. The PCR was carried out with 60 Vbeta primers and 13 Jbeta primers. Only in-frame clones appear in the TCRdb table, and some are missing; sequencing was by immunoSEQ multiplex PCR. The data hold hundreds of thousands of clones, with 85% to 90% observed a single time. The sequencing input was PBMCs. The receptors were sampled from a woman aged 18-35 years in good health and CMV-seronegative.

The rearrangement links TRBV5-4 to TRBJ2-3, with D possibly being TRBD2 (6 bases). The length of the CDR3 is 15 residues. V gave up 4 bases and J gave up 0 bases, with 12 bases separating them. CDR1 is SGHNT and CDR2 is YYREEE in the germline V gene (reference sequence). The CDR3 DNA is TGTGCCAGCAGCGGGTCGCGGGGTAGCACAGATACGCAGTATTTT. Translated, it gives CASSGSRGSTDTQYF.

CDR3 nucleotide sequence: TGTGCCAGCAGCTTGGTTGGAGCCGGCTACGAGCAGTACTTC. Protein sequence: CASSLVGAGYEQYF. The chain has TRBV7-8 and TRBJ2-7; D gene unclear. Germline assignment: CDR1 SGHVS and CDR2 FQNEAQ. Trimming cost V 3 bases and J 3 bases, with 12 bases left between them. The CDR3 has 14 residues.